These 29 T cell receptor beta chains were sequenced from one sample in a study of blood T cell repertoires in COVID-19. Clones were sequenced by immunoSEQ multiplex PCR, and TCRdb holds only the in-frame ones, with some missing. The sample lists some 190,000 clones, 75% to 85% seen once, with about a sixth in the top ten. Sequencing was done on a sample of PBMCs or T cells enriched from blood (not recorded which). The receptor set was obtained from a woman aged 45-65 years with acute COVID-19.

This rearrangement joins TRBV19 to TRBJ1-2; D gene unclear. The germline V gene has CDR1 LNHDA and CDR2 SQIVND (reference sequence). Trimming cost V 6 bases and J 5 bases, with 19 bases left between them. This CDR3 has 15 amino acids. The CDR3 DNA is TGTGCCAGTAGGTACACGACATCGCCTCTTTATGGCTACACCTTC. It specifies CASRYTTSPLYGYTF.

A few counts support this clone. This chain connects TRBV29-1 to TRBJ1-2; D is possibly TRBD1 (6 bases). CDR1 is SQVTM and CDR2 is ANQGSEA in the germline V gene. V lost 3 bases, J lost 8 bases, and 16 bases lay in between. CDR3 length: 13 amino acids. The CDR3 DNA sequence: TGCAGCGTTGAGCTTACAGGGTGGTACGGCTACACCTTC. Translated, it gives CSVELTGWYGYTF.

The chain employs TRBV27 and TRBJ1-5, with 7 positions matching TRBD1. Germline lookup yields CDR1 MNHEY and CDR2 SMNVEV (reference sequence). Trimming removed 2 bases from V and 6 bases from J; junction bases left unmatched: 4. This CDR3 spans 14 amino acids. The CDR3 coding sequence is TGTGCCAGCAGTTTAGGCAGGGGGTCTCAGCCCCAGCATTTT. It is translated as CASSLGRGSQPQHF.

The CDR3 bases are TGTGCCAGCAGCCCACAGGGCCTACAAGAGACCCAGTACTTC. Translated, it gives CASSPQGLQETQYF. The rearrangement uses TRBV11-2 and TRBJ2-5, with D maybe TRBD1 (6 bases). CDR3 length: 14 residues. From germline, CDR1 is SGHAT and CDR2 FQNNGV. V lost 5 bases and J 2 bases, leaving 12 bases between the germline ends.

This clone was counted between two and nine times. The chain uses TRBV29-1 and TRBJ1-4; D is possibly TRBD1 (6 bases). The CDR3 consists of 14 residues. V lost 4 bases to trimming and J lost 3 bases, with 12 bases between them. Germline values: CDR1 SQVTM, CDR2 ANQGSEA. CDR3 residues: CSVGRGGSNEKLFF. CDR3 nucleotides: TGCAGCGTTGGCAGGGGTGGGTCTAATGAAAAACTGTTTTTT.

The CDR3 protein is CSVENQGMNTEAFF. The CDR3 DNA follows: TGCAGCGTTGAGAATCAGGGCATGAACACTGAAGCTTTCTTT. J is TRBJ1-1 and V is TRBV29-1; D is perhaps TRBD1 (5 bases). CDR3 size: 14 residues. The V gene lost 3 bases and the J gene lost 0 bases, with 11 bases spanning the gap. Germline V gene sequence: CDR1 SQVTM, CDR2 ANQGSEA. The complete variable domain, with remaining parts taken from reference TRBV29-1 and TRBJ1-1, reads SAVISQKPSRDICQRGTSLTIQCQVDSQVTMMFWYRQQPGQSLTLIATANQGSEATYESGFVIDKFPISRPNLTFSTLTVSNMSPEDSSIYLCSVENQGMNTEAFFGQGTRLTVV.

The chain's CDR3 is CASSKSGTGVYGYTF. As DNA, the CDR3 is TGTGCCAGTAGTAAGTCCGGGACAGGCGTCTATGGCTACACCTTC. The rearrangement links TRBV19 to TRBJ1-2; TRBD1 matches 8 bases. J was trimmed by 4 bases and V by 4 bases; bases with no gene match: 8. The CDR3 spans 15 residues. Germline-derived CDR1 and CDR2 are LNHDA and SQIVND (reference sequence).

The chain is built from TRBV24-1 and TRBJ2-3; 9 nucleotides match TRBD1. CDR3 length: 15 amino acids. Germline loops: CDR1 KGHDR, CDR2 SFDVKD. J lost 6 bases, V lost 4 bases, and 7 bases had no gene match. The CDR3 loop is CATSDLGQGWDTQYF. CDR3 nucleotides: TGTGCCACCAGTGACCTTGGACAGGGGTGGGATACGCAGTATTTT.

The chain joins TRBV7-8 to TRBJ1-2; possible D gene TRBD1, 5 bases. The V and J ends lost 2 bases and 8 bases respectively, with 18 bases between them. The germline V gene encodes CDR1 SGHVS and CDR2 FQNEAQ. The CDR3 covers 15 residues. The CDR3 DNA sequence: TGTGCCAGCAGCTTAAAGACAGAAGTCTTCACAGGCTACACCTTC. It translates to CASSLKTEVFTGYTF.

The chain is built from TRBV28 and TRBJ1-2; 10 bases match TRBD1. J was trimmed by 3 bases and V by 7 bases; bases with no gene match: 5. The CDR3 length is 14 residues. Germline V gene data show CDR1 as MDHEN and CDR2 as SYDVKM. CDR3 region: CASTVTGGYYGYTF. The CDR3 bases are TGTGCCAGCACCGTGACAGGGGGCTACTATGGCTACACCTTC.

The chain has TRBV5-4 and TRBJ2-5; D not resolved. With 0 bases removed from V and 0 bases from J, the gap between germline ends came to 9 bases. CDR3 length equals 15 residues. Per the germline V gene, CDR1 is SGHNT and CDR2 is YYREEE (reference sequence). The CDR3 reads CASSLGQNNQETQYF. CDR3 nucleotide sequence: TGTGCCAGCAGCTTGGGGCAGAACAACCAAGAGACCCAGTACTTC.

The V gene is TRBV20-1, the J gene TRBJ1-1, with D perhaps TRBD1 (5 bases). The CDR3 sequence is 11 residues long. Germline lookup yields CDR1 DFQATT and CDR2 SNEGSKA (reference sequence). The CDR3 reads CSRGGTTEAFF. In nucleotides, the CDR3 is TGCAGCCGGGGGGGTACGACTGAAGCTTTCTTT.

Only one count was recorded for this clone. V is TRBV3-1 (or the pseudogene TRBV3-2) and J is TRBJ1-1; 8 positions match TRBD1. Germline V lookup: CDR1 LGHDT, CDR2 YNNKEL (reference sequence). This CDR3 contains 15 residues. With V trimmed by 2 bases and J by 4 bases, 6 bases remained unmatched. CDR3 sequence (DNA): TGTGCCAGCAGCCAATGGGGGACAGGAGGCACTGAAGCTTTCTTT. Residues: CASSQWGTGGTEAFF.

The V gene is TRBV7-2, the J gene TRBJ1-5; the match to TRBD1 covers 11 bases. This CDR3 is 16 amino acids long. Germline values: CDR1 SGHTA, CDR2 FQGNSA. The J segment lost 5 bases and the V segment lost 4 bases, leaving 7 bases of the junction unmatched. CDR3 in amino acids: CASSYLGQGAYQPQHF. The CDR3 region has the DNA TGTGCCAGCAGCTACCTAGGACAGGGGGCATATCAGCCCCAGCATTTT.

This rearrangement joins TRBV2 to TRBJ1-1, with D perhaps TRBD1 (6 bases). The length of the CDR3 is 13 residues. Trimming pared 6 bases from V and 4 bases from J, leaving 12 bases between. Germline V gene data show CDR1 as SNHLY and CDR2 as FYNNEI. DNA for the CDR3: TGTGCCAGCAGGTCGGACAGTGGCACTGAAGCTTTCTTT. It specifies CASRSDSGTEAFF.

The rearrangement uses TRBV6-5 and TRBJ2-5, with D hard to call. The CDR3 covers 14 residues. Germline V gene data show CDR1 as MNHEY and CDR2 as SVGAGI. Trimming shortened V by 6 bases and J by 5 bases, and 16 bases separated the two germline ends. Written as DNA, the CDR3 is TGTGCCAGCAGCTCGCTAGTTTCCCGGGAGACCCAGTACTTC. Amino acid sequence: CASSSLVSRETQYF.

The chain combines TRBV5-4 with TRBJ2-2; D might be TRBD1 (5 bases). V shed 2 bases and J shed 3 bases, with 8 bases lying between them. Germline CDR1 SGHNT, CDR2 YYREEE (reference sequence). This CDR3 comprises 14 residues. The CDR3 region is CASSLGVDTGELFF. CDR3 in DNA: TGTGCCAGCAGCTTAGGGGTGGACACCGGGGAGCTGTTTTTT.

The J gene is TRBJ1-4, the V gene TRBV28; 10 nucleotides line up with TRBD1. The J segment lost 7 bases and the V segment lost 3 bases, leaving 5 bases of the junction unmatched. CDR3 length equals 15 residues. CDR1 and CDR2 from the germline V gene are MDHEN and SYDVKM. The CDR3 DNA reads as TGTGCCAGCAGTTTCGACAGGGGGCTAAGTGAAAAACTGTTTTTT. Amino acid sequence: CASSFDRGLSEKLFF.

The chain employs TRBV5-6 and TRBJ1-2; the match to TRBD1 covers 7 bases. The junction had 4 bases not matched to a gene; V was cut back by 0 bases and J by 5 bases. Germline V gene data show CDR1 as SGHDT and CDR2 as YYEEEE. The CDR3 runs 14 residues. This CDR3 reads CASSLGQGVYGYTF. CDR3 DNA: TGTGCCAGCAGCTTGGGACAGGGTGTTTATGGCTACACCTTC.

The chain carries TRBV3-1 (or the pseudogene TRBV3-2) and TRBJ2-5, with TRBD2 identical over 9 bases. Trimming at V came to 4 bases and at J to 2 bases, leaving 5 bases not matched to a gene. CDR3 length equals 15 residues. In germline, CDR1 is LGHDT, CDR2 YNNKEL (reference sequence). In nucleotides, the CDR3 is TGTGCCAGCAGCCCGCTGCGGGGGGGACAAGAGACCCAGTACTTC. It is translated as CASSPLRGGQETQYF.

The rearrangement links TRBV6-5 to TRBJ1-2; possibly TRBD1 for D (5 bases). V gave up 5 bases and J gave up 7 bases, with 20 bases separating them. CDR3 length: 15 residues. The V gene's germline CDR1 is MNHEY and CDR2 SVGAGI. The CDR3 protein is CASSHPDTIHTGYTF. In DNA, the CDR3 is TGTGCCAGCAGTCACCCGGACACGATTCACACTGGCTACACCTTC.

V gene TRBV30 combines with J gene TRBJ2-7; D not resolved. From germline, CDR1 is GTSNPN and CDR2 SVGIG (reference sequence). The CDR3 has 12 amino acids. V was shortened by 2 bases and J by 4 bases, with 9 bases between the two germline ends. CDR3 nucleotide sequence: TGTGCCTGGAGTCAGACACTTTACGAGCAGTACGTC. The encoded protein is CAWSQTLYEQYV.

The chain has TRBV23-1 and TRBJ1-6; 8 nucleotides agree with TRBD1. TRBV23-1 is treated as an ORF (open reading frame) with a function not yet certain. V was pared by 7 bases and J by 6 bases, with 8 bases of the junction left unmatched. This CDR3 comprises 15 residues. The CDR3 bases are TGCGCCAGCACTTCTGGGACAGGACCTAATTCACCCCTCCACTTT. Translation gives CASTSGTGPNSPLHF.

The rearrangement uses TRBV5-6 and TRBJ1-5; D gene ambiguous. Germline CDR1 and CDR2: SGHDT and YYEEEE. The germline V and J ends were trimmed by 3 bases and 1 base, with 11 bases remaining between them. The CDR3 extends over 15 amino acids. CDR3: CASSSWPGSNQPQHF. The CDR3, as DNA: TGTGCCAGCAGCTCCTGGCCGGGGAGCAATCAGCCCCAGCATTTT.

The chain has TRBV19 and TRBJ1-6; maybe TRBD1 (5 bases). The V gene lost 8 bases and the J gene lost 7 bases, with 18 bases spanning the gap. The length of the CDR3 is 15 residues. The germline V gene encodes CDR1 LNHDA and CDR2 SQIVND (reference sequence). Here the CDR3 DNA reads TGTGCCAGTGGACGCGACAGATCCCCAAATTCACCCCTCCACTTT. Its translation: CASGRDRSPNSPLHF. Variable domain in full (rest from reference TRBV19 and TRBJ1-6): DGGITQSPKYLFRKEGQNVTLSCEQNLNHDAMYWYRQDPGQGLRLIYYSQIVNDFQKGDIAEGYSVSREKKESFPLTVTSAQKNPTAFYLCASGRDRSPNSPLHFGNGTRLTVT.

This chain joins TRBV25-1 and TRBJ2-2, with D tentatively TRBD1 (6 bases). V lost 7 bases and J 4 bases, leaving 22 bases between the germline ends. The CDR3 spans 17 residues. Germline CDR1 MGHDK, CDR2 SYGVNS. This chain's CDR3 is CASTPPNSQGRTGELFF. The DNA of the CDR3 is TGTGCCAGCACTCCGCCAAATAGTCAGGGGCGCACCGGGGAGCTGTTTTTT.

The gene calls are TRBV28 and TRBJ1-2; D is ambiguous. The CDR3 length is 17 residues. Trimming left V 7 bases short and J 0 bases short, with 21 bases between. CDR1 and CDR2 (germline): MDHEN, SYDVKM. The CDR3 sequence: CASTPPRLPRANYGYTF. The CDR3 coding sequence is TGTGCCAGCACTCCCCCAAGGCTCCCTCGGGCTAACTATGGCTACACCTTC.

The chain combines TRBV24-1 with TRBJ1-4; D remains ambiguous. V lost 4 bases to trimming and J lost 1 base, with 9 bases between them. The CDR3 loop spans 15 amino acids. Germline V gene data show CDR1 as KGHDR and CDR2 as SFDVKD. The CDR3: CATSDSVETNEKLFF. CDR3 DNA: TGTGCCACCAGTGACTCGGTCGAAACTAATGAAAAACTGTTTTTT.

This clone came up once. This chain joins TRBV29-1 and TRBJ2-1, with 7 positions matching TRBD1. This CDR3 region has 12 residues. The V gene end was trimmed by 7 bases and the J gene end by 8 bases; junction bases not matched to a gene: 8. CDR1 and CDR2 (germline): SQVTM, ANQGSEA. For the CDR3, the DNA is TGCAGCGCATTGACAGGGTTCGATGAGCAGTTCTTC. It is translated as CSALTGFDEQFF.